The present T cell receptor beta chain was sequenced within a study of T-cell reconstitution after alpha-beta-depleted transplantation in children. CDR3 size: 13 residues. Trimming cost V 5 bases and J 7 bases; bases outside gene matches: 7. Germline CDR1 is SGHTA and CDR2 is FQGNSA. It was with unique molecular identifiers that the TCRbeta library was prepared. TCRdb ran MiXCR on the PCR reads and lists one entry per CDR3 protein. The table includes some 600,000 distinct CDR3 sequences, 13% detected once. This clonotype showed up many times. Its target is not known. Study-wide results and limits: Fresh T-cell production supplied most of the T-cell counts and diversity seen one year after transplant. About two months after transplant, alpha-beta T cells reportedly came from several hundred expanded graft clones.

The rearrangement links TRBV7-2 to TRBJ2-7, with 8 bases lining up with TRBD2. This TCR derives from a male patient younger than 18 who had a stem cell transplant for acute myeloid leukemia, so the T cells may come from the graft donor. Specimen: PBMCs, mostly from graft donor cells, collected 360 days after TCRalphabeta/CD19-depleted stem cell transplant. CDR3 amino acids: CASSPGLAREQYF. As DNA, the CDR3 is TGTGCCAGCAGCCCCGGACTAGCACGGGAGCAGTACTTC.